Presented here are 16 T cell receptor beta chains from one specimen sequenced in a study of shared clonotypes between healthy human individuals. Sequencing was performed with immunoSEQ multiplex PCR; in TCRdb, only in-frame clones are kept and a portion is missing. The sample comprises more than 1,200,000 clones, approximately 98.5% of which are singletons, and approximately 0.38% rests with the top ten. Sequencing was done on a sample of naive CD4+ T cells sorted from blood. The sample's subset: CD45RA+ positively selected. The receptors were sampled from a man aged 25 to 45 in good health.

This rearrangement joins TRBV7-2 to TRBJ2-7; perhaps TRBD2 as D (5 bases). The length of the CDR3 is 15 residues. Germline CDR1 is SGHTA and CDR2 is FQGNSA. Between the trimmed V and J ends, which lost 2 bases and 0 bases, there was a span of 11 bases. The CDR3 DNA reads as TGTGCCAGCAGCTTATTCGGGGAAAGCTCCTACGAGCAGTACTTC. It codes for CASSLFGESSYEQYF.

The rearrangement uses TRBV4-2 and TRBJ2-7; 11 bases line up with TRBD1. The CDR3 has 17 residues. Looked up from germline, CDR1 is LGHNA and CDR2 is YNFKEQ. V lost 3 bases to trimming and J lost 3 bases; unmatched junction nucleotides: 10. As DNA, the CDR3 is TGTGCCAGCAGCCAGAACCTGGGGGGACAGGGGGTCTACGAGCAGTACTTC. This gives the protein CASSQNLGGQGVYEQYF.

J is TRBJ1-5 and V is TRBV7-9; 11 bases match TRBD1. This CDR3 is built from 15 residues. Germline V gene lookup returns CDR1 SEHNR and CDR2 FQNEAQ (reference sequence). V gave up 4 bases and J gave up 3 bases; unmatched junction bases: 2. CDR3 DNA: TGTGCCAGCAGCTCGGACAGGGGGCTCAATCAGCCCCAGCATTTT. Translation gives CASSSDRGLNQPQHF.

This clone was counted a single time. This chain joins TRBV6-5 and TRBJ2-7; D unresolved. V was clipped by 4 bases and J by 3 bases, with 16 bases between them. CDR3 length: 15 amino acids. Per germline, CDR1 MNHEY and CDR2 SVGAGI. The CDR3 DNA reads TGTGCCAGCAGTTTCTCGGACCTCGGAATCTACGAGCAGTACTTC. Translation: CASSFSDLGIYEQYF.

V usage is TRBV19 and J usage is TRBJ2-4; 11 bases fit TRBD1. In germline, CDR1 is LNHDA, CDR2 SQIVND (reference sequence). The CDR3 has 15 amino acids. The ends lost 3 bases at V and 8 bases at J; junction bases unmatched: 6. The CDR3 sequence: CASSIRGQGVDIQYF. In DNA form, the CDR3 reads TGTGCCAGTAGTATTAGGGGACAGGGGGTTGACATTCAGTACTTC.

The J gene is TRBJ1-5, the V gene TRBV19, with TRBD1 as a possible D gene (6 bases). Germline V CDR1 and CDR2: LNHDA, SQIVND (reference sequence). The length of the CDR3 is 16 residues. Trimming stripped 6 bases from V and 5 bases from J, with 20 bases between. The CDR3 is CASSLTLWGRDQPQHF. CDR3 DNA sequence: TGTGCCAGTAGCCTCACCCTATGGGGGCGCGATCAGCCCCAGCATTTT.

Worth noting for this clone: Other DNA sequences within the sample encode an identical CDR3. The CDR3: CASSLSNEQFF. CDR3 DNA sequence: TGCGCCAGCAGCCTCAGCAATGAGCAGTTCTTC. The chain recombines TRBV5-1 with TRBJ2-1; D is undetermined. The germline V and J ends were trimmed by 4 bases and 6 bases, with 5 bases remaining between them. CDR1 is SGHRS, CDR2 YFSETQ, per germline. The CDR3 is 11 amino acids.

J is TRBJ2-1 and V is TRBV6-5; 8 nucleotides line up with TRBD1. The germline CDR1 and CDR2 sequences are MNHEY and SVGAGI. V was clipped by 4 bases and J by 3 bases; unmatched bases: 8. The CDR3 has 16 residues. CDR3 residues: CASSFRGQPDYNEQFF. The CDR3 DNA reads TGTGCCAGCAGTTTCAGGGGGCAACCGGACTACAATGAGCAGTTCTTC.

This clone was counted once. The chain employs TRBV14 and TRBJ2-7; D not certain. CDR3 size: 13 residues. Trimming shortened V by 4 bases and J by 6 bases, and 13 bases separated the two germline ends. Germline V CDR1 and CDR2: SGHDN, FVKESK. CDR3 amino acids: CASSRNTLGEQYF. DNA of the CDR3: TGTGCCAGCAGCCGAAATACACTTGGCGAGCAGTACTTC. Using reference TRBV14 and TRBJ2-7 for the parts outside the CDR3, the full variable domain is EAGVTQFPSHSVIEKGQTVTLRCDPISGHDNLYWYRRVMGKEIKFLLHFVKESKQDESGMPNNRFLAERTGGTYSTLKVQPAELEDSGVYFCASSRNTLGEQYFGPGTRLTVT.

The genes are TRBV7-9 and TRBJ1-5; 11 positions match TRBD1. Germline CDR1 SEHNR, CDR2 FQNEAQ (reference sequence). With V trimmed by 5 bases and J by 4 bases, 4 bases remained unmatched. The CDR3 spans 15 residues. The CDR3 region has the DNA TGTGCCAGCAGCACGGGACAGGGGGGAAATCAGCCCCAGCATTTT. Its translation is CASSTGQGGNQPQHF. Combining the CDR3 with reference TRBV7-9 and TRBJ1-5 gives the whole variable domain DTGVSQNPRHKITKRGQNVTFRCDPISEHNRLYWYRQTLGQGPEFLTYFQNEAQLEKSRLLSDRFSAERPKGSFSTLEIQRTEQGDSAMYLCASSTGQGGNQPQHFGDGTRLSIL.

CDR3 DNA sequence: TGTGCCAGCAAGGCCGCGGGCGATGAGCAGTTCTTC. It yields the protein CASKAAGDEQFF. The gene calls are TRBV6-5 and TRBJ2-1; perhaps TRBD2 as D (5 bases). Trimming removed 7 bases from V and 8 bases from J, with 12 bases in between. CDR1 and CDR2 from the germline V gene are MNHEY and SVGAGI. This CDR3 has 12 residues.

The genes are TRBV5-1 and TRBJ2-6; 8 nucleotides agree with TRBD1. Trimming at V came to 3 bases and at J to 0 bases, leaving 5 bases not matched to a gene. Germline values: CDR1 SGHRS, CDR2 YFSETQ. The CDR3 length is 17 residues. The CDR3 DNA is TGCGCCAGCAGCTCCCAGGGGGCCTTCTCTGGGGCCAACGTCCTGACTTTC. Translated: CASSSQGAFSGANVLTF.

On this clone itself: This same CDR3 is encoded by further DNA sequences in the sample. The rearrangement uses TRBV5-1 and TRBJ2-7, with no clear D. This CDR3 comprises 12 residues. Germline V gives CDR1 SGHRS, CDR2 YFSETQ. The V end was cut by 2 bases, the J end by 3 bases, with 6 bases between. CDR3 sequence: CASSFGDYEQYF. The CDR3 nucleotides read TGCGCCAGCAGCTTTGGCGACTACGAGCAGTACTTC. Combining the CDR3 with reference TRBV5-1 and TRBJ2-7 gives the whole variable domain KAGVTQTPRYLIKTRGQQVTLSCSPISGHRSVSWYQQTPGQGLQFLFEYFSETQRNKGNFPGRFSGRQFSNSRSEMNVSTLELGDSALYLCASSFGDYEQYFGPGTRLTVT.

V is TRBV11-2 and J is TRBJ2-7; no reliable D call. Trimming pared 0 bases from V and 6 bases from J, leaving 9 bases between. The CDR3 spans 13 residues. Per germline, CDR1 SGHAT and CDR2 FQNNGV. The CDR3 here is CASSLDQVGEQYF. Here the CDR3 DNA reads TGTGCCAGCAGCTTAGATCAAGTCGGCGAGCAGTACTTC.

This clone is a singleton in its sample. CDR3 protein: CASSQRRGAQNQPQHF. CDR3 nucleotide sequence: TGTGCCAGCTCTCAACGGAGGGGAGCTCAGAATCAGCCCCAGCATTTT. The chain recombines TRBV18 with TRBJ1-5, with a weak D call TRBD1 (5 bases). V lost 6 bases and J 4 bases, leaving 19 bases between the germline ends. The CDR3 is 16 residues long. Germline values: CDR1 KGHSH, CDR2 LQKENI.

This clone has only one observation. V gene TRBV10-1 combines with J gene TRBJ2-3; 13 positions agree with TRBD2. This CDR3 region has 18 residues. Germline trimming cut 9 bases from V and 2 bases from J; bases unmatched to any gene: 14. Germline CDR1 and CDR2: WNHNN and SYGVQD (reference sequence). The CDR3 region has the DNA TGCGCCAGAAAAGTAGGACTAGCGGGAGAGGGAAACACAGATACGCAGTATTTT. Translated: CARKVGLAGEGNTDTQYF.